A single sample gave rise to the 20 T cell receptor beta chains below, sequenced in a study of regulatory T cells in long-lasting Graves disease. As for time point: persistent/refractory GD, antithyroid drugs over 5 years with positive TRAb. Construction of the TCR library relied on RNA isolated from PBMCs. Construction of TCR beta libraries relied on iRepertoire HTBI primers and on Arm-PCR targeting CDR3 regions. MiXCR, applied by TCRdb to the multiplex PCR reads, yields one record per CDR3 protein. In the table there are hundreds of thousands of distinct CDR3 sequences, 25% to 30% of which are singletons. Here the sequenced sample was peripheral blood mononuclear cells (PBMCs), taken when the disease was refractory, from a patient treated with antithyroid drugs. These receptors all stem from a female donor with Graves disease.

The chain recombines TRBV7-6 with TRBJ2-7, with 9 bases that match TRBD1. Unmatched junction bases numbered 7, after V lost 2 bases and J lost 2 bases. Germline lookup yields CDR1 SGHVS and CDR2 FNYEAQ. This CDR3 spans 16 amino acids. The CDR3 nucleotides are TGTGCCAGCAGCTTAAGGGGGGGACAGGGTACCTACGAGCAGTACTTC. Translated: CASSLRGGQGTYEQYF.

V and J are TRBV28 and TRBJ2-7; possibly TRBD1 or TRBD2 for D (5 bases each). V was pared by 6 bases and J by 6 bases, with 15 bases between. The CDR3 loop spans 13 amino acids. Germline V CDR1 and CDR2: MDHEN, SYDVKM. As DNA, the CDR3 is TGTGCCAGCAGGGGGATGGGGGTTGGCGAGCAGTACTTC. Translated: CASRGMGVGEQYF.

This clonotype was counted only a few times. The chain's CDR3 is CASRSYLDYSNQPQHF. The CDR3 bases are TGTGCCAGCAGAAGTTACCTCGACTATAGCAATCAGCCCCAGCATTTT. This chain links TRBV27 with TRBJ1-5; D uncertain. Germline CDR1 MNHEY, CDR2 SMNVEV (reference sequence). Trimming removed 6 bases from V and 0 bases from J, with 15 bases in between. CDR3 length: 16 amino acids.

The V call is TRBV5-1, the J call TRBJ1-5; D is undetermined. This CDR3 region has 13 residues. Per germline, CDR1 SGHRS and CDR2 YFSETQ. V lost 4 bases, J lost 6 bases, and 11 bases lay in between. The CDR3 protein is CASSGEGGQPQHF. DNA for the CDR3: TGCGCCAGCAGCGGAGAGGGTGGTCAGCCCCAGCATTTT.

In this sample, this clonotype turned up a few times. At one end, the junction sequence differs from germline, possibly due to a read error. The V gene is TRBV20-1, the J gene TRBJ2-7; 8 bases align to TRBD2. There are 11 residues in the CDR3. Looked up from germline, CDR1 is DFQATT and CDR2 is SNEGSKA (reference sequence). CDR3 residues: CSARSPSGPLF. The CDR3 bases are TGCAGTGCTAGATCGCCTAGCGGGCCACTCTTC.

In its sample, this clonotype was seen a few times. The rearrangement links TRBV20-1 to TRBJ1-1; 7 bases are shared with TRBD1. V trimming: 6 bases; J trimming: 1 base; junction bases outside the gene matches: 8. Germline V lookup: CDR1 DFQATT, CDR2 SNEGSKA (reference sequence). The CDR3 sequence is 14 residues long. Written as DNA, the CDR3 is TGCAGTGCCAGTTTGGGACAGACGAACACTGAAGCTTTCTTT. Translated: CSASLGQTNTEAFF.

This chain joins TRBV5-1 and TRBJ1-2, with D perhaps matching TRBD1 (6 bases). Germline V gene sequence: CDR1 SGHRS, CDR2 YFSETQ. The CDR3 is 16 residues long. V was trimmed by 0 bases and J by 0 bases, leaving 12 bases between them. The CDR3 protein is CASSLAVRTANYGYTF. The CDR3 DNA follows: TGCGCCAGCAGCTTGGCGGTCAGGACAGCTAACTATGGCTACACCTTC.

The chain employs TRBV6-2 or TRBV6-3 and TRBJ2-7; 8 bases line up with TRBD2. The CDR3 is made up of 14 amino acids. CDR1 is MNHEY and CDR2 is SVGEGT in the germline V gene. V trimming: 7 bases; J trimming: 4 bases; junction bases outside the gene matches: 9. The CDR3 loop is CASKTSGGLYEQYF. DNA of the CDR3: TGTGCCAGCAAAACTAGCGGCGGGCTATACGAGCAGTACTTC.

The gene calls are TRBV20-1 and TRBJ2-6; 13 bases are shared with TRBD2. The length of the CDR3 is 17 residues. Germline V lookup: CDR1 DFQATT, CDR2 SNEGSKA (reference sequence). V shed 5 bases, J shed 5 bases, and the junction held 9 bases outside the gene matches. The CDR3 bases are TGCAGTGCTCCGCGGACTAGCGGGAGCTACTGGGCCAACGTCCTGACTTTC. It yields the protein CSAPRTSGSYWANVLTF.

This clonotype was observed a few times. The CDR3 DNA follows: TGTGCCTGGAGTCAGGGTTCAGACTATGGCTACACCTTC. Amino acid sequence: CAWSQGSDYGYTF. This chain joins TRBV30 and TRBJ1-2; perhaps TRBD1 as D (5 bases). The CDR3 spans 13 residues. V was trimmed by 2 bases and J by 3 bases, leaving 10 bases between them. Germline values: CDR1 GTSNPN, CDR2 SVGIG (reference sequence).

This clonotype was seen repeatedly, ten times or more. V usage is TRBV28 and J usage is TRBJ1-1; D is possibly TRBD1 (5 bases). This CDR3 has 15 amino acids. The V end lost 5 bases, the J end lost 0 bases, and 13 bases lay between the germline ends. Germline V gene lookup returns CDR1 MDHEN and CDR2 SYDVKM. Here the CDR3 reads CASSPPEGMNTEAFF. In DNA form, the CDR3 reads TGTGCCAGCAGTCCCCCTGAGGGGATGAACACTGAAGCTTTCTTT.

This sequence joins TRBV6-5 and TRBJ1-5, with 9 positions matching TRBD1. CDR1 and CDR2 (germline): MNHEY, SVGAGI. V gave up 4 bases and J gave up 6 bases; unmatched junction bases: 4. The CDR3 runs to 14 residues. The DNA of the CDR3 is TGTGCCAGCAGTTTACAGGGGGCGGCTCAGCCCCAGCATTTT. Its translation is CASSLQGAAQPQHF.

J is TRBJ1-2 and V is TRBV30; no reliable D call. The CDR3 sequence is 12 residues long. Trimming took off 5 bases at V and 5 bases at J, with 12 bases between the two ends. Germline values: CDR1 GTSNPN, CDR2 SVGIG (reference sequence). The CDR3 nucleotides are TGTGCCTGGTTCGGACGGCGTTATGGCTACACCTTC. This translates into CAWFGRRYGYTF. Drawing the rest from reference TRBV30 and TRBJ1-2, the complete variable domain is SQTIHQWPATLVQPVGSPLSLECTVEGTSNPNLYWYRQAAGRGLQLLFYSVGIGQISSEVPQNLSASRPQDRQFILSSKKLLLSDSGFYLCAWFGRRYGYTFGSGTRLTVV.

The table lists this clonotype with many counts. The CDR3 loop reads CASSPANYGYTF. The CDR3 region has the DNA TGTGCCAGCAGTCCAGCTAACTATGGCTACACCTTC. The chain employs TRBV2 and TRBJ1-2; D not certain. This CDR3 is built from 12 residues. The V gene's germline CDR1 is SNHLY and CDR2 FYNNEI. The ends were cut back, 5 bases at V and 0 bases at J, with 4 bases in the middle.

This clonotype was observed at least ten times. Here the CDR3 DNA reads TGTGCCAGCAGGGAAACTGGACAGGGGGCGTATTCACCCCTCCACTTT. Translated, it gives CASRETGQGAYSPLHF. This chain links TRBV2 with TRBJ1-6, with 11 positions matching TRBD1. V lost 6 bases, J lost 8 bases, and 9 bases stayed unmatched. CDR1 and CDR2 (germline): SNHLY, FYNNEI. This CDR3 contains 16 residues.

The chain carries TRBV6-1 and TRBJ1-5; no clear D gene. The CDR3 is 14 residues long. CDR1 is MNHNS, CDR2 SASEGT, per germline. Trimming removed 5 bases at V and 3 bases at J, with 11 bases between. CDR3 region: CASSPSLYNQPQHF. The CDR3, as DNA: TGTGCCAGCAGTCCGTCCCTCTACAATCAGCCCCAGCATTTT.

The chain is built from TRBV29-1 and TRBJ1-1, with 8 nucleotides matching TRBD1. The V gene end was trimmed by 4 bases and the J gene end by 1 base; junction bases not matched to a gene: 5. The CDR3 spans 14 residues. The V gene's germline CDR1 is SQVTM and CDR2 ANQGSEA. CDR3: CSVGRQGPNTEAFF. The CDR3 nucleotides are TGCAGCGTTGGGAGACAGGGGCCGAACACTGAAGCTTTCTTT.

V is TRBV6-2 or TRBV6-3 and J is TRBJ2-3; D is unclear. The CDR3 contains 14 residues. Between the trimmed V and J ends, which lost 8 bases and 1 base, there was a span of 13 bases. The V gene's germline CDR1 is MNHEY and CDR2 SVGEGT. The CDR3 sequence is CASRPVEGTDTQYF. Here the CDR3 DNA reads TGTGCCAGCCGCCCGGTTGAAGGCACAGATACGCAGTATTTT.

There are many counts of this clonotype. The rearrangement links TRBV6-2 or TRBV6-3 to TRBJ1-1; TRBD1 is a possible D gene (5 bases). V shed 4 bases and J shed 11 bases, with 14 bases lying between them. CDR1 is MNHEY and CDR2 is SVGEGT in the germline V gene. The length of the CDR3 is 12 residues. CDR3 sequence (DNA): TGTGCCAGCAGTTCAGCGCAGGGTGGGGCTTTCTTT. Protein sequence: CASSSAQGGAFF.

This clonotype was counted only a few times. This chain uses TRBV12-3 or TRBV12-4 with TRBJ1-5; TRBD1 might be the D (5 bases). CDR3 length: 17 residues. V gave up 3 bases and J gave up 0 bases, with 15 bases separating them. CDR3 nucleotide sequence: TGTGCCAGCAGTTTTCGGGGCCAGGCCTATAGCAATCAGCCCCAGCATTTT. Protein product: CASSFRGQAYSNQPQHF.